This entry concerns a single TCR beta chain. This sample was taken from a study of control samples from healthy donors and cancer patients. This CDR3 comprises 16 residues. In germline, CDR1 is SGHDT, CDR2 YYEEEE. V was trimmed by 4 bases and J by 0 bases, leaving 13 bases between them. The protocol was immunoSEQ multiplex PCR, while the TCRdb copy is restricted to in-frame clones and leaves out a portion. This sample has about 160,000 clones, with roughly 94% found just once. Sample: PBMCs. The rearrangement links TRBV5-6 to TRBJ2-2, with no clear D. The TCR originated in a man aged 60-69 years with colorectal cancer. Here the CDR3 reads CASSPEVEANTGELFF. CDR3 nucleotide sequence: TGTGCCAGCAGCCCTGAGGTAGAGGCGAACACCGGGGAGCTGTTTTTT.